This is a list of T cell receptor beta chains from one sample in a study of a mutant IDH1 vaccine in newly diagnosed glioma. The assay was immunoSEQ multiplex PCR, and TCRdb's table has in-frame clones only and misses some. The profile shows approximately 60,000 clones, 85% to 90% of them singletons. No cognate antigen is known for these TCRs. The source was PBMCs, collected from a glioma patient whose treatment included an IDH1 peptide vaccine. These receptors all stem from a woman between 40 and 55 years old with glioma. Each CDR3 is given with its conserved first and last residue. A D gene is named only where the DNA matches it firmly. Size values are once, few and many counts, or a class for expanded clones, and some rows have none.

D	length	V	size	J	CDR3	DNA
-	13	TRBV6-4	once	TRBJ1-1	CASSESANTEAFF	TGTGCCAGCAGTGAATCGGCAAACACTGAAGCTTTCTTT
TRBD1	16	TRBV18	-	TRBJ1-4	CASSPTPGTGIEKLFF	TGTGCCAGCTCACCGACCCCCGGGACAGGGATCGAAAAACTGTTTTTT
-	13	TRBV7-9	few	TRBJ1-4	CASSREGRLLLFF	TGTGCCAGCAGCCGGGAGGGGCGGCTTTTGTTGTTTTTT
-	13	TRBV6-1	-	TRBJ1-2	CASSDGDVDGYTF	TGTGCCAGCAGTGATGGGGATGTCGATGGCTACACCTTC
TRBD1	15	TRBV5-1	-	TRBJ1-1	CASSLDTGGGTEAFF	TGCGCCAGCAGCTTGGACACAGGGGGCGGGACTGAAGCTTTCTTT
-	14	TRBV29-1	-	TRBJ2-4	CSVGTGLAKNIQYF	TGCAGCGTTGGGACTGGACTAGCCAAAAACATTCAGTACTTC
TRBD1	13	TRBV4-3	-	TRBJ1-1	CASSSGQGTEAFF	TGCGCCAGCTCTTCTGGACAGGGAACTGAAGCTTTCTTT
TRBD1	15	TRBV14	-	TRBJ2-3	CASSQGQNWRDTQYF	TGTGCCAGCAGCCAGGGACAGAATTGGCGAGATACGCAGTATTTT
TRBD2	15	TRBV15	-	TRBJ2-1	CATRWLAGESGEQFF	TGTGCCACCCGGTGGCTAGCGGGAGAATCGGGTGAGCAGTTCTTC
-	12	TRBV2	once	TRBJ2-5	CASSEVTETQYF	TGTGCCAGCAGTGAAGTAACAGAGACCCAGTACTTC